This T cell receptor beta chain was captured by sequencing in a study of blood T cell repertoires in COVID-19. Looking at the study overall: Samples representing acute and convalescent COVID-19 were sourced from the United States, Italy and Spain. The cDNA or gDNA used as material had been derived from T cells, B-cell-depleted T cells, or PBMCs.

In the study's own analysis: By means of reference gene primer amplification, nucleated cell counts were estimated. Some clones are missing from TCRdb's copy, which holds only in-frame ones; the method was immunoSEQ multiplex PCR. The V and J calls and clone size come from that table; D and trimming were worked out from the DNA. The sample lists hundreds of thousands of clones, 80% to 90% occurring once. This CDR3 comprises 15 residues. Germline assignment: CDR1 MDHEN and CDR2 SYDVKM. The junction had 6 bases not matched to a gene; V was cut back by 5 bases and J by 2 bases. The rearrangement joins TRBV28 to TRBJ1-2, with 9 bases fitting TRBD1. Sequenced material: peripheral blood. The receptor was isolated from a woman aged 45-60 years who had recovered from COVID-19. The CDR3 protein is CASSPPGTGNYGYTF. As DNA, the CDR3 is TGTGCCAGCAGTCCACCCGGGACAGGGAACTATGGCTACACCTTC.